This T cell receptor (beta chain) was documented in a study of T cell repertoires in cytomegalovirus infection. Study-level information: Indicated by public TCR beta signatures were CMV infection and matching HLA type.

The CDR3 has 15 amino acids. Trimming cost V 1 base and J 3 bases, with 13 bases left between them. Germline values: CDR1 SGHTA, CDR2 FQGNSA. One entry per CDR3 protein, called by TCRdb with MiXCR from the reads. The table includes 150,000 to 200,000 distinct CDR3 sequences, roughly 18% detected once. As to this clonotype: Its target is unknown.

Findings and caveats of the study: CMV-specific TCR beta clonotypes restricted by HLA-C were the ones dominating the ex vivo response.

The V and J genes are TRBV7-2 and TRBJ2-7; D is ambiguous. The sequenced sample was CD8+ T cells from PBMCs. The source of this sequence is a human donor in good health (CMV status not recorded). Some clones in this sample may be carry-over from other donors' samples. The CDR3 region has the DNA TGTGCCAGCAGCTTAGAAGGTAGTGGGAACTACGAGCAGTACTTC. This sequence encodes CASSLEGSGNYEQYF.